This T cell receptor (beta chain) stems from a study of shared clonotypes between healthy human individuals. The assay was immunoSEQ multiplex PCR, and TCRdb's table has in-frame clones only and misses some. This table has about 1.9 million clones, 93% appearing once. Naive CD8 isolation took CD45RO-negative cells positively selected for CCR7 and excluded terminally differentiated effector memory CD45RA+ cells. Germline V gene sequence: CDR1 SNHLY, CDR2 FYNNEI. Trimming shortened V by 6 bases and J by 6 bases, and 3 bases separated the two germline ends. The CDR3 extends over 10 amino acids. This sequence joins TRBV2 and TRBJ2-1; D ambiguous. Material for sequencing was naive CD8+ T cells from PBMCs. The sequence came from a man between 18 and 35 years old in good health. Some clones in this sample may be carry-over from other donors' samples. Here the CDR3 DNA reads TGTGCCAGCAGCTTCAATGAGCAGTTCTTC. Amino acids: CASSFNEQFF.